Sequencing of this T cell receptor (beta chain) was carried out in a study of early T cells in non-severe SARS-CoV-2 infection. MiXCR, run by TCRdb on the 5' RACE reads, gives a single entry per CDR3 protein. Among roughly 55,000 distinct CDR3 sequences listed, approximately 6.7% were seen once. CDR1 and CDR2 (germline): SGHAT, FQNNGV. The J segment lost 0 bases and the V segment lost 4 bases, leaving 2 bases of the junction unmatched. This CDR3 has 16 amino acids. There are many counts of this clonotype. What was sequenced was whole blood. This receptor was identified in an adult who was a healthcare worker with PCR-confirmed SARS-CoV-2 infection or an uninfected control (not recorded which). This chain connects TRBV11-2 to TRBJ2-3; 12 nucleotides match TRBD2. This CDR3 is CASSWTSGASTDTQYF. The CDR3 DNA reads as TGTGCCAGCAGCTGGACTAGCGGGGCAAGCACAGATACGCAGTATTTT.